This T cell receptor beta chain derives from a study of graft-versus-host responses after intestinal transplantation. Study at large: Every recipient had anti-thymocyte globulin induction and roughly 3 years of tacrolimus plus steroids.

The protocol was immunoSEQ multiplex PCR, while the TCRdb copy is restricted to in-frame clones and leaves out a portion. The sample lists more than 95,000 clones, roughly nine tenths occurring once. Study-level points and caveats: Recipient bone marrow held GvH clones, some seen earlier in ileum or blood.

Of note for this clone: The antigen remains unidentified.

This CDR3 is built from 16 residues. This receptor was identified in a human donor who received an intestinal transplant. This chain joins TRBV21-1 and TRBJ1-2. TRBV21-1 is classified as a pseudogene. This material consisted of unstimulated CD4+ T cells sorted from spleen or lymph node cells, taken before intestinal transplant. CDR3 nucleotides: TGTGCCAGCAGCGCCACCACGCGGGGAGCTAACTATGGCTACACCTTC. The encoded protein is CASSATTRGANYGYTF.